The 8 T cell receptor beta chains in this list originate from one sample, sequenced in a study of blood T cells in healthy people across ages (dated by TCRdb to about 2015). The library was prepared using 5' RACE. The data were produced on an Illumina HiSeq 2500. A second PCR of about 6 to 11 cycles was run with a J-beta primer mix and a sample-barcoded 5' primer. The public sequencing data were trimmed at Q25 with fastp and processed into clonotypes with MiXCR by TCRdb, which kept only in-frame beta chains. Entries are consolidated by CDR3 protein sequence, retaining the most common genes and DNA. In all, the sample holds about 2 million distinct CDR3 sequences, and around half of those were seen once. The top ten hold approximately 2% of the sample. Specimen: blood. These TCRs come from a woman aged 40 to 50 in good health.

This clonotype showed up just a few times. This rearrangement joins TRBV28 to TRBJ2-1; 11 nucleotides align to TRBD2. The CDR3 loop spans 20 amino acids. V gave up 2 bases and J gave up 0 bases; unmatched junction bases: 12. Germline assignment: CDR1 MDHEN and CDR2 SYDVKM. CDR3 in amino acids: CASSLSGRASGGSSYNEQFF. DNA for the CDR3: TGTGCCAGCAGTTTAAGTGGCAGGGCTAGCGGGGGGAGCTCCTACAATGAGCAGTTCTTC.

The genes are TRBV2 and TRBJ1-5; D remains unclear. Germline V gives CDR1 SNHLY, CDR2 FYNNEI. Trimming left V 4 bases short and J 3 bases short, with 10 bases between. The CDR3 contains 14 residues. CDR3 DNA sequence: TGTGCCAGCAGTGTTAAGGGCGCCAATCAGCCCCAGCATTTT. Residues: CASSVKGANQPQHF.

The chain links TRBV20-1 to TRBJ2-1; maybe TRBD1 (5 bases). The V end lost 2 bases, the J end lost 6 bases, and 11 bases lay between the germline ends. This CDR3 has 13 amino acids. Per the germline V gene, CDR1 is DFQATT and CDR2 is SNEGSKA (reference sequence). This CDR3 is CSARQDISNEQFF. CDR3 DNA sequence: TGCAGTGCTAGACAGGACATCTCCAATGAGCAGTTCTTC.

The chain joins TRBV7-9 to TRBJ2-1, with D maybe TRBD1 (5 bases). Per germline, CDR1 SEHNR and CDR2 FQNEAQ (reference sequence). The length of the CDR3 is 16 residues. The ends were cut back, 0 bases at V and 7 bases at J, with 16 bases in the middle. CDR3 sequence: CASSLALGDRKNEQFF. The DNA for the CDR3 is TGTGCCAGCAGCTTAGCTCTAGGGGATAGGAAGAATGAGCAGTTCTTC.

The chain employs TRBV6-2 or TRBV6-3 and TRBJ1-6; the match to TRBD1 covers 10 bases. CDR1 is MNHEY, CDR2 SVGEGT, per germline. After removal of 4 bases from V and 9 bases from J, the junction contained 9 bases not matched to a gene. The length of the CDR3 is 16 residues. The DNA of the CDR3 is TGTGCCAGCAGTTTTTCCGGGACAGGGGAGGCTTCACCCCTCCACTTT. It is translated as CASSFSGTGEASPLHF.

This clonotype was detected only a few times. This chain connects TRBV28 to TRBJ2-3; 14 nucleotides align to TRBD2. The length of the CDR3 is 15 residues. Germline trimming cut 11 bases from V and 1 base from J; bases unmatched to any gene: 5. In germline, CDR1 is MDHEN, CDR2 SYDVKM. The CDR3 reads CAGGTSGGGTDTQYF. DNA of the CDR3: TGTGCCGGCGGGACTAGCGGGGGTGGCACAGATACGCAGTATTTT. Full variable domain (missing parts from reference TRBV28 and TRBJ2-3): DVKVTQSSRYLVKRTGEKVFLECVQDMDHENMFWYRQDPGLGLRLIYFSYDVKMKEKGDIPEGYSVSREKKERFSLILESASTNQTSMYLCAGGTSGGGTDTQYFGPGTRLTVL.

The V call is TRBV7-3, the J call TRBJ2-5, with D possibly matching TRBD2 (6 bases). The CDR3 sequence is 17 residues long. The V end lost 2 bases, the J end lost 5 bases, and 21 bases lay between the germline ends. From germline, CDR1 is SGHTA and CDR2 FQGTGA. The CDR3: CASSLESRSFSGETQYF. The CDR3 bases are TGTGCCAGCAGCTTAGAATCAAGATCCTTCAGCGGGGAGACCCAGTACTTC.

This clonotype came up a few times. This chain links TRBV20-1 with TRBJ1-2; D might be TRBD1 (6 bases). The germline CDR1 and CDR2 sequences are DFQATT and SNEGSKA (reference sequence). Trimming left V 6 bases short and J 5 bases short, with 13 bases between. This CDR3 comprises 12 residues. The CDR3 coding sequence is TGCAGTGCCAAAGGACAGCCTTATGGCTACACCTTC. Encoded protein: CSAKGQPYGYTF.